The 20 T cell receptor beta chains presented below share a single source sample, sequenced in a study of shared clonotypes between healthy human individuals. Clones were sequenced by immunoSEQ multiplex PCR, and TCRdb holds only the in-frame ones, with some missing. The data hold 950,000 to 1,300,000 clones, with approximately 76% observed a single time. Sequencing was done on a sample of memory CD4+ T cells sorted from blood. Subset denoted: CD45RA-negative fraction. These receptors all come from a man younger than 35 in good health.

This chain connects TRBV6-1 to TRBJ1-6; D may be TRBD1 (6 bases). The V gene's germline CDR1 is MNHNS and CDR2 SASEGT. The CDR3 extends over 14 amino acids. V gave up 6 bases and J gave up 8 bases, with 14 bases separating them. The CDR3 DNA follows: TGTGCCAGCAGGGTTTTGGGGGCAGATTCACCCCTCCACTTT. Translation: CASRVLGADSPLHF.

This clone occurred a few times. J is TRBJ1-6 and V is TRBV27; weak D call: TRBD1 (6 bases). This CDR3 spans 13 amino acids. From germline, CDR1 is MNHEY and CDR2 SMNVEV (reference sequence). Trimming took off 9 bases at V and 6 bases at J, with 12 bases between the two ends. CDR3 in amino acids: CASSKGGNSPLHF. The CDR3 DNA reads TGTGCCAGTTCAAAAGGGGGTAATTCACCCCTCCACTTT.

As DNA, the CDR3 is TGTGCCAGCAGTTATAAAGGGAGGGTTGAGCAGTTCTTC. Residues: CASSYKGRVEQFF. J is TRBJ2-1 and V is TRBV6-5, with TRBD2 identical over 7 bases. Trimming removed 3 bases from V and 9 bases from J; junction bases left unmatched: 5. In germline, CDR1 is MNHEY, CDR2 SVGAGI. CDR3 length: 13 residues.

This chain connects TRBV6-4 to TRBJ1-3; a possible D gene is TRBD1 (5 bases). The CDR3 length is 15 residues. CDR1 MRHNA and CDR2 SNTAGT come from the germline V gene. Trimming removed 0 bases at V and 4 bases at J, with 10 bases between. The CDR3 DNA is TGTGCCAGCAGTGACTCCTCTCGGGGGGGAAACACCATATATTTT. The encoded protein is CASSDSSRGGNTIYF.

The chain joins TRBV7-9 to TRBJ2-5; TRBD2 agrees at 8 bases. CDR3 size: 14 residues. Germline V gene sequence: CDR1 SEHNR, CDR2 FQNEAQ (reference sequence). V lost 3 bases to trimming and J lost 2 bases; unmatched junction nucleotides: 2. The CDR3 nucleotides read TGTGCCAGCAGCTTCGGCGGGGGGCAAGAGACCCAGTACTTC. Its translation: CASSFGGGQETQYF.

The CDR3: CASSRGRKETQYF. The CDR3 region has the DNA TGTGCCAGCAGCCGGGGGAGGAAAGAGACCCAGTACTTC. The V gene is TRBV7-2, the J gene TRBJ2-5, with D tentatively TRBD2 (6 bases). CDR1 SGHTA and CDR2 FQGNSA come from the germline V gene. The CDR3 has 13 amino acids. V lost 5 bases and J 3 bases, leaving 10 bases between the germline ends.

The chain has TRBV4-3 and TRBJ2-1, with 8 bases that match TRBD2. V gave up 0 bases and J gave up 2 bases; unmatched junction bases: 3. The CDR3 spans 16 residues. Germline V CDR1 and CDR2: LGHNA, YSLEER. CDR3 bases: TGCGCCAGCAGCCAAGACCGGGAGGGTGCCTACAATGAGCAGTTCTTC. Its protein is CASSQDREGAYNEQFF.

This clone was seen repeatedly, ten times or more. The genes are TRBV7-9 and TRBJ1-1; D not certain. The CDR3 runs to 12 residues. From germline, CDR1 is SEHNR and CDR2 FQNEAQ (reference sequence). Deletions cut 5 bases from V and 2 bases from J, with 6 bases between. CDR3 region: CASSANNTEAFF. The CDR3 DNA sequence: TGTGCCAGCAGCGCTAACAACACTGAAGCTTTCTTT.

The chain combines TRBV5-1 with TRBJ2-7, with TRBD2 identical over 9 bases. J lost 3 bases, V lost 4 bases, and 8 bases had no gene match. Germline CDR1 SGHRS, CDR2 YFSETQ. The CDR3 extends over 15 amino acids. CDR3 coding DNA: TGCGCCAGCAGCCATCCACTAGCGGGCCTCTACGAGCAGTACTTC. As protein: CASSHPLAGLYEQYF.

The chain uses TRBV15 and TRBJ2-5; 8 nucleotides line up with TRBD1. The V segment lost 0 bases and the J segment 5 bases; nucleotides outside the gene matches: 8. Germline V CDR1 and CDR2: LNHNV, YYDKDF (reference sequence). CDR3 length equals 16 residues. The CDR3 loop reads CATSRETGARGETQYF. In nucleotides, the CDR3 is TGTGCCACCAGCAGAGAGACAGGGGCGAGGGGGGAGACCCAGTACTTC.

The J gene is TRBJ2-7, the V gene TRBV7-6, with 9 bases identical to TRBD1. With V trimmed by 3 bases and J by 3 bases, 3 bases remained unmatched. The length of the CDR3 is 14 residues. The germline V gene has CDR1 SGHVS and CDR2 FNYEAQ. The CDR3 region has the DNA TGTGCCAGCAGCTTCGGACAGGGGAGCTACGAGCAGTACTTC. Amino acid sequence: CASSFGQGSYEQYF.

This clone has just one count. The V call is TRBV7-9, the J call TRBJ2-2, with a weak D call TRBD2 (6 bases). With 5 bases removed from V and 7 bases from J, the gap between germline ends came to 20 bases. CDR1 SEHNR and CDR2 FQNEAQ come from the germline V gene (reference sequence). The CDR3 is 16 amino acids. The CDR3 bases are TGTGCCAGCAGCCTCGGGACTCCCCTCACTATCGGGGAGCTGTTTTTT. This encodes CASSLGTPLTIGELFF.

The rearrangement links TRBV9 to TRBJ2-7, with TRBD1 matching 8 bases. V was clipped by 0 bases and J by 4 bases; unmatched bases: 6. Germline CDR1 reads SGDLS; CDR2 reads YYNGEE. This CDR3 has 15 residues. The CDR3, as DNA: TGTGCCAGCAGCGTAGAGGGACAGGAAGGGTACGAGCAGTACTTC. Translated, it gives CASSVEGQEGYEQYF.

With respect to this clone: Other DNA sequences in this specimen translate into the identical CDR3. The chain employs TRBV20-1 and TRBJ2-7; 7 nucleotides agree with TRBD1. In germline, CDR1 is DFQATT, CDR2 SNEGSKA (reference sequence). The V gene end was trimmed by 6 bases and the J gene end by 3 bases; junction bases not matched to a gene: 2. The CDR3 extends over 11 amino acids. CDR3 region: CSANRGYEQYF. The CDR3 DNA sequence: TGCAGTGCAAACAGGGGCTACGAGCAGTACTTC.

As regards this clone: Other DNA sequences within the sample encode an identical CDR3. The chain's CDR3 is CASSRLAGGSDTQYF. In DNA, the CDR3 is TGTGCCAGCAGCAGACTAGCGGGGGGGTCAGATACGCAGTATTTT. This rearrangement joins TRBV2 to TRBJ2-3; TRBD2 matches at 14 bases. This CDR3 has 15 residues. Germline assignment: CDR1 SNHLY and CDR2 FYNNEI. V gave up 6 bases and J gave up 4 bases; unmatched junction bases: 3. The full variable domain, completed using reference TRBV2 and TRBJ2-3, is EPEVTQTPSHQVTQMGQEVILRCVPISNHLYFYWYRQILGQKVEFLVSFYNNEISEKSEIFDDQFSVERPDGSNFTLKIRSTKLEDSAMYFCASSRLAGGSDTQYFGPGTRLTVL.

Worth noting for this clone: At the DNA level, this CDR3 is encoded by other sequences in the same sample as well. The chain is built from TRBV18 and TRBJ2-2, with D uncertain. V gave up 0 bases and J gave up 2 bases, with 4 bases separating them. CDR1 and CDR2 (germline): KGHSH, LQKENI. CDR3 size: 14 residues. Here the CDR3 reads CASSPPLNTGELFF. DNA of the CDR3: TGTGCCAGCTCACCACCTTTAAACACCGGGGAGCTGTTTTTT.

With respect to this clone: This sample includes further DNA sequences coding for the same CDR3. The V and J genes are TRBV7-6 and TRBJ2-3; tentatively, D is TRBD2 (6 bases). Trimming left V 1 base short and J 4 bases short, with 9 bases between. Germline V gives CDR1 SGHVS, CDR2 FNYEAQ. The CDR3 loop spans 14 amino acids. In DNA, the CDR3 is TGTGCCAGCAGCTTAGTCGGGGGAGCAGATACGCAGTATTTT. It specifies CASSLVGGADTQYF. Looking up the rest from reference TRBV7-6 and TRBJ2-3 gives the full variable domain: GAGVSQSPRYKVTKRGQDVALRCDPISGHVSLYWYRQALGQGPEFLTYFNYEAQQDKSGLPNDRFSAERPEGSISTLTIQRTEQRDSAMYRCASSLVGGADTQYFGPGTRLTVL.

The chain recombines TRBV28 with TRBJ2-3, with TRBD2 identical over 7 bases. The CDR3 is made up of 15 amino acids. The junction had 9 bases not matched to a gene; V was cut back by 4 bases and J by 5 bases. CDR1 MDHEN and CDR2 SYDVKM come from the germline V gene. CDR3 region: CASSSRGREGDTQYF. Here the CDR3 DNA reads TGTGCCAGCAGTTCTCGGGGGAGGGAGGGAGATACGCAGTATTTT.

The chain employs TRBV19 and TRBJ2-3; a possible D gene is TRBD1 (5 bases). Trimming took off 0 bases at V and 4 bases at J, with 17 bases between the two ends. The CDR3 has 17 residues. Germline V gene lookup returns CDR1 LNHDA and CDR2 SQIVND (reference sequence). Here the CDR3 DNA reads TGTGCCAGTAGTATAGACCCCCCTCAGGGCCTAGCAGATACGCAGTATTTT. As protein: CASSIDPPQGLADTQYF.

V is TRBV7-2 and J is TRBJ2-7, with D perhaps matching TRBD2 (6 bases). Trimming removed 1 base at V and 9 bases at J, with 19 bases between. CDR3 length equals 15 residues. Germline loops: CDR1 SGHTA, CDR2 FQGNSA. The CDR3: CASSLVGSARGVQYF. The DNA for the CDR3 is TGTGCCAGCAGCTTAGTTGGGTCGGCGCGCGGGGTGCAGTACTTC.